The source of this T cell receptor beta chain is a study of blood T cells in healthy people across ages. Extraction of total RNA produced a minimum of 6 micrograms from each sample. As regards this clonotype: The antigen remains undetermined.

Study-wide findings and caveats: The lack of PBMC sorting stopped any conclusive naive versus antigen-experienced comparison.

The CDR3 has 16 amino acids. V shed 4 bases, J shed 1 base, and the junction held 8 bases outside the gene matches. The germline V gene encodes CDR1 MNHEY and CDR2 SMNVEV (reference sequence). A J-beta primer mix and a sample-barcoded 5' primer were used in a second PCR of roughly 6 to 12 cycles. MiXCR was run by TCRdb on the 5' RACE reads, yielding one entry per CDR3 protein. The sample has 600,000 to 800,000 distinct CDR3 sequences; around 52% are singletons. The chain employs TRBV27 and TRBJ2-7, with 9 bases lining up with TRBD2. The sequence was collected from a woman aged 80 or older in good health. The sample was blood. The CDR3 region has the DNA TGTGCCAGCAGTTCCCGACGCCTAGCGGGGTCCTACGAGCAGTACTTC. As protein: CASSSRRLAGSYEQYF.